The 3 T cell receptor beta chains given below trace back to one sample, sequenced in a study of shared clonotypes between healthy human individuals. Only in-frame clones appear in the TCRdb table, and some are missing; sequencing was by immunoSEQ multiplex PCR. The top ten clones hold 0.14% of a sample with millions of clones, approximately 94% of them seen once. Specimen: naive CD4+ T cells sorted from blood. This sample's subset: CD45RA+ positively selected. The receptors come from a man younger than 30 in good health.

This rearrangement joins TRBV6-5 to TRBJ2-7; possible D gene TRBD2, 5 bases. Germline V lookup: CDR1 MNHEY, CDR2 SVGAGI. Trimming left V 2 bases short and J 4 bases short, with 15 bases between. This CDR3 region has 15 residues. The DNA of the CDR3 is TGTGCCAGCAGTTACCAGCGGCTGGGGATATACGAGCAGTACTTC. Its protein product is CASSYQRLGIYEQYF.

In DNA form, the CDR3 reads TGTGCCAGCAGTTCACCAGGGACAGGTTCCGGCTACACCTTC. It encodes CASSSPGTGSGYTF. The gene calls are TRBV6-5 and TRBJ1-2; 8 bases line up with TRBD1. The CDR3 is 14 residues long. The ends lost 4 bases at V and 8 bases at J; junction bases unmatched: 9. CDR1 and CDR2 (germline): MNHEY, SVGAGI.

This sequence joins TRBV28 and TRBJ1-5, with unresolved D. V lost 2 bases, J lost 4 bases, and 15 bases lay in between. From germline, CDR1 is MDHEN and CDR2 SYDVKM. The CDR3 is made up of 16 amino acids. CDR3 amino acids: CASSLTTGKVNQPQHF. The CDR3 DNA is TGTGCCAGCAGTTTAACGACGGGGAAAGTAAATCAGCCCCAGCATTTT.